This record covers a single T cell receptor beta chain. The data are from a study of cytomegalovirus exposure and HLA in healthy donors. Primers for the PCR totalled 60 Vbeta and 13 Jbeta. Some clones are missing from TCRdb's copy, which holds only in-frame ones; the method was immunoSEQ multiplex PCR. Of tens of thousands of clones listed, 75% to 80% are singletons. The sequencing sample was made of PBMCs. The receptor's source is a man aged 18-30 years in good health and CMV-seronegative.

Here the CDR3 DNA reads TGTGCCAGCAGCTTAGGGCCCGGGACTAGCGGGTACGAGCAGTACTTC. Its translation: CASSLGPGTSGYEQYF. The chain has TRBV7-2 and TRBJ2-7; 12 nucleotides agree with TRBD2. The CDR3 is 16 residues long. The germline V gene encodes CDR1 SGHTA and CDR2 FQGNSA. V was clipped by 1 base and J by 4 bases; unmatched bases: 5.